This T cell receptor (beta chain) was found in a study of cytomegalovirus exposure and HLA in healthy donors. The PCR had 60 Vbeta and 13 Jbeta primers. This table comes from immunoSEQ multiplex PCR, and its TCRdb copy is limited to in-frame clones, with some not included. The table shows 150,000 or so clones, with over 75% occurring only once. This CDR3 comprises 16 residues. V lost 4 bases and J lost 6; bases outside the gene matches: 10. Germline V lookup: CDR1 SQVTM, CDR2 ANQGSEA. Input material: PBMCs. This TCR was sampled from a woman aged 25 to 39 in good health and CMV-seronegative. The genes are TRBV29-1 and TRBJ2-1, with 12 positions matching TRBD2. The CDR3 DNA sequence: TGCAGCGTTGCGGCTCGGGCTAGCGGGAGGGTCAATGAGCAGTTCTTC. Translated, it gives CSVAARASGRVNEQFF.